This T cell receptor beta chain came from a study of blood T cell repertoires in COVID-19. Overall study: Sources were T cells, B-cell-depleted T cells, or PBMCs; the material itself was cDNA or gDNA.

V shed 6 bases and J 1 base; nucleotides not matched to a gene: 8. CDR3 size: 15 residues. Germline CDR1 MDHEN, CDR2 SYDVKM. Using immunoSEQ multiplex PCR, the repertoire was profiled, and TCRdb retains in-frame clones only, with some absent. The sample includes approximately 150,000 clones, roughly 84% of them seen just once. In terms of age and location, participants ranged from roughly 18 to 90 years and lived in about 25 US areas. The source is a man in his 60s who had recovered from COVID-19. The genes are TRBV28 and TRBJ2-7; TRBD1 aligns across 8 bases. Sequenced: PBMCs or T cells enriched from blood (not recorded which). CDR3 DNA sequence: TGTGCCAGCAGCGGCACCGGGACAGGATCCTACGAGCAGTACTTC. Its translation: CASSGTGTGSYEQYF.